The 2 T cell receptor beta chains reported below all come from one sample, sequenced in a study of post-analysis software for immune sequencing data. General study results and limits: Roughly 5 TRBV segments (TRBV5-6, TRBV5-1 and TRBV20-1 among them) occurred more frequently in patients than in controls.

Unique molecular identifiers featured in each of the TCR beta cDNA libraries. TCRdb used MiXCR to reprocess the PCR reads, holding one entry per CDR3 protein. The sample has hundreds of thousands of distinct CDR3 sequences, roughly three fifths seen once. Antigens of these TCRs are unknown. The sample comprised blood. These receptors originate from a girl aged 2-15 years with multiple sclerosis.

This clonotype was picked up a small number of times. The chain uses TRBV20-1 and TRBJ2-3, with D perhaps TRBD2 (6 bases). The CDR3 loop spans 16 amino acids. Per the germline V gene, CDR1 is DFQATT and CDR2 is SNEGSKA (reference sequence). V was shortened by 5 bases and J by 2 bases, with 20 bases between the two germline ends. The CDR3 region is CSAPSPGLSITDTQYF. Here the CDR3 DNA reads TGCAGTGCTCCATCCCCGGGACTCAGCATCACAGATACGCAGTATTTT.

The rearrangement joins TRBV10-2 to TRBJ2-3, with a tentative D call TRBD2 (6 bases). The CDR3 is 13 residues long. V gave up 6 bases and J gave up 0 bases, with 7 bases separating them. Looked up from germline, CDR1 is WSHSY and CDR2 is SAAADI. The CDR3 DNA follows: TGCGCCAGCAGGGACTATAGCACAGATACGCAGTATTTT. It specifies CASRDYSTDTQYF.